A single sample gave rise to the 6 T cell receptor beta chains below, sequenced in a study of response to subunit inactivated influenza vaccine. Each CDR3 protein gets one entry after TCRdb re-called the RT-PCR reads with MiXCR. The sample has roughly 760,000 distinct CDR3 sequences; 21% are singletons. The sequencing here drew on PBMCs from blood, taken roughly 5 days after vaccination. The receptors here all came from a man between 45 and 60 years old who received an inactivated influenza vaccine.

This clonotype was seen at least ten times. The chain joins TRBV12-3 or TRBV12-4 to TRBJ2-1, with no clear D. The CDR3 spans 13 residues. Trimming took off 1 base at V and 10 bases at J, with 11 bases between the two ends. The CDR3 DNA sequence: TGTGCCAGCAGTTTAGGAGGTGTCGACGAGCAGTTCTTC. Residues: CASSLGGVDEQFF.

The CDR3: CASSVEQGAGELFF. CDR3 coding DNA: TGTGCCAGCAGCGTAGAACAGGGGGCCGGGGAGCTGTTTTTT. The J gene is TRBJ2-2, the V gene TRBV9, with TRBD1 matching over 8 bases. The junction had 1 base not matched to a gene; V was cut back by 0 bases and J by 6 bases. The CDR3 length is 14 residues. The germline CDR1 and CDR2 sequences are SGDLS and YYNGEE.

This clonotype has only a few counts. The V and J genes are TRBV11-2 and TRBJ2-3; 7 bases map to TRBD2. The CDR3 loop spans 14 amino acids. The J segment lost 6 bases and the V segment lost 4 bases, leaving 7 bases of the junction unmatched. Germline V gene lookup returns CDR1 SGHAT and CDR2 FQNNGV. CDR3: CASSSGGSLDTQYF. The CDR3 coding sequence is TGTGCCAGCAGCTCGGGGGGTAGTTTGGATACGCAGTATTTT.

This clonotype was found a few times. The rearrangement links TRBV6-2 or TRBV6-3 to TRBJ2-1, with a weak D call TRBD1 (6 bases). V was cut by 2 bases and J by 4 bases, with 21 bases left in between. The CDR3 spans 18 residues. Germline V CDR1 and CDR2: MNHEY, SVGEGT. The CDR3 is CASSYTPRSQGHYNEQFF. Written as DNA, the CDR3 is TGTGCCAGCAGTTACACCCCACGTTCGCAGGGACATTACAATGAGCAGTTCTTC.

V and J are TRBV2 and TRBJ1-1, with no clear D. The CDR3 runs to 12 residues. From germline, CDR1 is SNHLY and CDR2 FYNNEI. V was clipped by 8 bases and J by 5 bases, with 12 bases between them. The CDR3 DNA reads TGTGCCAGCCAAGCTTCGGTTACTGAAGCTTTCTTT. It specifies CASQASVTEAFF.

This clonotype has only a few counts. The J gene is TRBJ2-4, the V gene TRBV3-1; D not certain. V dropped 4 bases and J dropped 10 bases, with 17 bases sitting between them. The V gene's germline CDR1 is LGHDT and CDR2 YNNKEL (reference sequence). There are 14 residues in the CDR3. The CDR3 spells CASSPPLVDGIQYF. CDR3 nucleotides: TGTGCCAGCAGCCCGCCGTTGGTGGATGGGATTCAGTACTTC.